This entry lists 14 T cell receptor beta chains sequenced from one sample in a study of human T cells and chemical hapten exposure. The sample's time point: patch test 1, 2 weeks after DPC sensitization. The sample's treatment: therapeutic diphenylcyclopropenone sensitization with weekly scalp DPC. TCRdb used MiXCR to reprocess the RACE reads, holding one entry per CDR3 protein. This sample yields some 380,000 distinct CDR3 sequences, of which about 4.8% are seen a single time; under 3% belongs to the top ten. The sequencing here drew on whole blood, taken in connection with sensitization to the hapten diphenylcyclopropenone (DPC). These receptors were collected from a woman aged 45-59 years with alopecia areata. Some clones in this sample may be carry-over from other donors' samples.

This rearrangement joins TRBV21-1 to TRBJ2-7; the D segment call TRBD2 is taken from the table without a DNA check. TRBV21-1 is shown as a pseudogene. This CDR3 contains 18 residues. CDR3 nucleotide sequence: TGTGCCAGCAGCAAATCCTTGCCCTCTAGCGGGAGGGATGGGGAGCAGTACTTC. Amino acids: CASSKSLPSSGRDGEQYF.

This clonotype was counted ten times or more. The chain carries TRBV7-8 and TRBJ2-7; perhaps TRBD1 as D (6 bases). With 5 bases removed from V and 5 bases from J, the gap between germline ends came to 16 bases. CDR3 size: 14 residues. Germline values: CDR1 SGHVS, CDR2 FQNEAQ. DNA for the CDR3: TGTGCCAGCAGCCCGAGGACAGATTCGGACGAGCAGTACTTC. Residues: CASSPRTDSDEQYF. Using reference TRBV7-8 and TRBJ2-7 for the parts outside the CDR3, the full variable domain is GAGVSQSPRYKVAKRGQDVALRCDPISGHVSLFWYQQALGQGPEFLTYFQNEAQLDKSGLPSDRFFAERPEGSVSTLKIQRTQQEDSAVYLCASSPRTDSDEQYFGPGTRLTVT.

This clonotype was counted ten times or more. The chain combines TRBV6-5 with TRBJ1-4; D may be TRBD1 (5 bases). This CDR3 has 15 amino acids. The ends were cut back, 5 bases at V and 8 bases at J, with 18 bases in the middle. CDR1 and CDR2 from the germline V gene are MNHEY and SVGAGI. CDR3 loop: CASSPRPGIGEKLFF. The CDR3 coding sequence is TGTGCCAGCAGTCCACGGCCAGGGATTGGGGAAAAACTGTTTTTT.

The chain recombines TRBV5-4 with TRBJ2-5, with 14 bases that match TRBD2. V trimming: 4 bases; J trimming: 7 bases; junction bases outside the gene matches: 9. CDR3 size: 16 residues. The V gene's germline CDR1 is SGHNT and CDR2 YYREEE (reference sequence). The CDR3 region is CASSPVTSGGAGTQYF. The DNA for the CDR3 is TGTGCCAGCAGCCCCGTGACTAGCGGGGGGGCGGGGACCCAGTACTTC.

This clonotype was detected many times. The CDR3 is CASSPPGPNTDTQYF. The DNA for the CDR3 is TGTGCCAGCAGCCCACCGGGCCCTAACACAGATACGCAGTATTTT. The rearrangement links TRBV7-6 to TRBJ2-3, with D hard to call. V dropped 5 bases and J dropped 2 bases, with 14 bases sitting between them. This CDR3 has 15 residues. CDR1 SGHVS and CDR2 FNYEAQ come from the germline V gene.

This rearrangement joins TRBV9 to TRBJ2-2; 7 bases match TRBD1. Germline V gene lookup returns CDR1 SGDLS and CDR2 YYNGEE. The trim removed 4 bases at V and 4 bases at J, leaving 10 bases unmatched. The CDR3 length is 16 residues. The CDR3 DNA reads TGTGCCAGCAGCCCAGGGCAGGGGGTCGGCACCGGGGAGCTGTTTTTT. Translation gives CASSPGQGVGTGELFF.

V usage is TRBV24-1 and J usage is TRBJ2-3; 10 nucleotides line up with TRBD1. In germline, CDR1 is KGHDR, CDR2 SFDVKD. V dropped 9 bases and J dropped 5; count of bases not matched to a gene: 13. The CDR3 is 16 amino acids. The CDR3 protein is CATQGSGTGDGDTQYF. In nucleotides, the CDR3 is TGTGCCACCCAAGGCTCCGGGACAGGGGACGGAGATACGCAGTATTTT.

This clonotype occurred a few times. In DNA form, the CDR3 reads TGTGCCAGCAGAGCCACCCCGGGGGGTTCACCCCTCCACTTT. Its protein product is CASRATPGGSPLHF. The chain couples TRBV12-3 or TRBV12-4 to TRBJ1-6, with D tentatively TRBD1 (5 bases). The CDR3 contains 14 residues. V shed 6 bases and J shed 9 bases, with 15 bases lying between them.

CDR3 residues: CASTTLGQGNVNTEAFF. In DNA, the CDR3 is TGTGCCAGCACTACGCTAGGACAGGGTAATGTGAACACTGAAGCTTTCTTT. The V gene is TRBV28, the J gene TRBJ1-1; 8 nucleotides align to TRBD1. Germline V gene lookup returns CDR1 MDHEN and CDR2 SYDVKM. CDR3 length: 17 amino acids. J gave up 0 bases and V 7 bases, and 13 bases lay outside the gene matches.

The CDR3, as DNA: TGTGCCAGCAGTTTGAGGAGAGACACCGGGGAGCTGTTTTTT. Amino acids: CASSLRRDTGELFF. The chain combines TRBV27 with TRBJ2-2; D is undetermined. Germline V gene sequence: CDR1 MNHEY, CDR2 SMNVEV (reference sequence). CDR3 size: 14 residues. Deletions cut 3 bases from V and 3 bases from J, with 8 bases between.

The gene calls are TRBV19 and TRBJ1-2; unclear D gene. V was clipped by 3 bases and J by 4 bases, with 18 bases between them. Per germline, CDR1 LNHDA and CDR2 SQIVND (reference sequence). This CDR3 spans 16 amino acids. The CDR3 here is CASSISHVDVAYGYTF. The DNA for the CDR3 is TGTGCCAGTAGTATTTCCCACGTAGATGTCGCCTATGGCTACACCTTC.

This clonotype was seen more than once but under ten times. This sequence joins TRBV19 and TRBJ2-5; 10 bases are a match to TRBD2. V gave up 7 bases and J gave up 0 bases; unmatched junction bases: 5. The CDR3 is made up of 15 amino acids. CDR1 and CDR2 (germline): LNHDA, SQIVND (reference sequence). This CDR3 reads CASTPSGGNQETQYF. The DNA of the CDR3 is TGTGCCAGTACTCCTAGCGGGGGAAACCAAGAGACCCAGTACTTC.

This clonotype was observed at least ten times. The chain combines TRBV21-1 with TRBJ1-5; the D call TRBD1 from the table was never checked on the DNA. TRBV21-1 is designated a pseudogene. This CDR3 has 16 amino acids. Written as DNA, the CDR3 is TGTGCCAGCAGCAAAGGGGACGGGGAACTCGATCAGCCCCAGCATTTT. Its translation is CASSKGDGELDQPQHF.

This clonotype was observed many times. The V and J genes are TRBV27 and TRBJ2-5, with D maybe TRBD1 (7 bases). This CDR3 has 17 residues. CDR1 and CDR2 from the germline V gene are MNHEY and SMNVEV (reference sequence). The germline V and J ends were trimmed by 4 bases and 0 bases, with 18 bases remaining between them. For the CDR3, the DNA is TGTGCCAGCAGTTCCCGGAGGGGGCTAGTACACCAAGAGACCCAGTACTTC. Amino acids: CASSSRRGLVHQETQYF.